The clone carrying this T cell receptor (beta chain) was observed a handful of times. The antigen is not known. This entry is derived from a study of beta chain features in type 1 diabetes. Germline V gene data show CDR1 as LGHNT and CDR2 as FRNRAP. The V gene lost 0 bases and the J gene lost 0 bases, with 12 bases spanning the gap. CDR3 length: 17 residues. Expressed TCRB transcripts were sequenced after all isolated RNA was converted to cDNA. The table came from immunoSEQ multiplex PCR; TCRdb's copy has only in-frame clones and leaves some out. The sample gives about 140,000 clones, over 8% of which show up once; nearly 0.65% is in the top ten. Findings of the study overall: All four CD4+ subsets from Type 1 diabetes patients carried moderately but significantly shorter TCRB CDR3s.

This clonotype originated in a woman aged 40 to 50 in good health. This chain links TRBV12-5 with TRBJ2-4; D is unclear. Sequenced input: central memory CD4+ T cells from blood. The CDR3 loop is CASGLVAERLAKNIQYF. The CDR3 DNA is TGTGCTAGTGGTTTGGTAGCAGAAAGACTAGCCAAAAACATTCAGTACTTC.